Listed here are 18 T cell receptor beta chains from one sample, sequenced in a study of PD-L1 blockade in urothelial cancer. Described time point: pretreatment peripheral blood. Sequencing was performed with immunoSEQ multiplex PCR; in TCRdb, only in-frame clones are kept and a portion is missing. Altogether fewer than 85,000 clones are present, roughly 84% being singletons, with the ten largest covering roughly 8.3%. This specimen was PBMCs, taken around atezolizumab (anti-PD-L1) treatment. The origin of the receptors is a woman in her seventies with urothelial cancer.

The chain employs TRBV7-2 and TRBJ2-7, with D maybe TRBD1 (5 bases). CDR1 and CDR2 (germline): SGHTA, FQGNSA. V lost 0 bases, J lost 5 bases, and 17 bases lay in between. This CDR3 comprises 16 residues. CDR3 DNA sequence: TGTGCCAGCAGCTTAGCGGGCGGTGGGGCTTGGAACGAGCAGTACTTC. Translation gives CASSLAGGGAWNEQYF.

Of note for this clone: Relative to the germline gene, one junction end is altered; a read error may explain this. The chain uses TRBV7-2 and TRBJ1-2, with D uncertain. The CDR3 sequence is 15 residues long. The germline CDR1 and CDR2 sequences are SGHTA and FQGNSA. CDR3 protein: CASSLALGSNYGYTF. DNA for the CDR3: TGTGCCAGCAGCCTAGCCCTTGGCAGTAACTATGGCTACACCTTC.

The chain is built from TRBV2 and TRBJ2-2; D perhaps matches TRBD2 (6 bases). This CDR3 has 15 residues. With 7 bases removed from V and 4 bases from J, the gap between germline ends came to 16 bases. Germline CDR1 and CDR2: SNHLY and FYNNEI. In nucleotides, the CDR3 is TGTGCCAGCACTCCGGTGGGGGGTAGCACCGGGGAGCTGTTTTTT. This encodes CASTPVGGSTGELFF. Together with reference TRBV2 and TRBJ2-2, the CDR3 gives the full variable domain: EPEVTQTPSHQVTQMGQEVILRCVPISNHLYFYWYRQILGQKVEFLVSFYNNEISEKSEIFDDQFSVERPDGSNFTLKIRSTKLEDSAMYFCASTPVGGSTGELFFGEGSRLTVL.

V usage is TRBV7-9 and J usage is TRBJ2-7, with 9 bases identical to TRBD2. This CDR3 is 16 amino acids long. Germline loops: CDR1 SEHNR, CDR2 FQNEAQ (reference sequence). Losses at the gene ends were 3 bases for V and 3 bases for J; bases not matched to a gene: 9. The DNA for the CDR3 is TGTGCCAGCAGCTTTATTAGCGGGAGCTTCAGCTACGAGCAGTACTTC. This codes for CASSFISGSFSYEQYF.

The rearrangement links TRBV9 to TRBJ2-7; 10 bases align to TRBD1. The CDR3 contains 15 residues. CDR1 is SGDLS and CDR2 is YYNGEE in the germline V gene. J was trimmed by 1 base and V by 4 bases; bases with no gene match: 5. In DNA, the CDR3 is TGTGCCAGCAGCCCGTGGACAGGGGGGTCCTACGAGCAGTACTTC. Its translation: CASSPWTGGSYEQYF.

The rearrangement joins TRBV2 to TRBJ2-5; 7 nucleotides align to TRBD1. The CDR3 sequence is 12 residues long. Germline V CDR1 and CDR2: SNHLY, FYNNEI. The junction had 5 bases not matched to a gene; V was cut back by 8 bases and J by 5 bases. The CDR3 nucleotides are TGTGCCAGCCTGAGACAGGGTGAGACCCAGTACTTC. It yields the protein CASLRQGETQYF.

The chain combines TRBV7-2 with TRBJ2-5; D call uncertain. The V end lost 1 base, the J end lost 1 base, and 10 bases lay between the germline ends. CDR3 size: 15 residues. The germline gives CDR1 SGHTA, CDR2 FQGNSA. This chain's CDR3 is CASSLVLWSQETQYF. The CDR3, as DNA: TGTGCCAGCAGCTTAGTTTTGTGGAGCCAAGAGACCCAGTACTTC.

The V and J genes are TRBV28 and TRBJ2-3; D is possibly TRBD1 (6 bases). Germline V gene data show CDR1 as MDHEN and CDR2 as SYDVKM. The germline V and J ends were trimmed by 6 bases and 5 bases, with 21 bases remaining between them. The CDR3 is 16 residues long. This CDR3 is CASSDPAGARGDTQYF. CDR3 DNA: TGTGCCAGCAGCGACCCGGCAGGGGCCCGAGGAGATACGCAGTATTTT.

The rearrangement uses TRBV7-9 and TRBJ2-3, with D unresolved. Germline assignment: CDR1 SEHNR and CDR2 FQNEAQ (reference sequence). Deletions cut 1 base from V and 2 bases from J, with 7 bases between. The CDR3 runs to 14 residues. This CDR3 is CASSLGAPTDTQYF. Here the CDR3 DNA reads TGTGCCAGCAGCTTAGGGGCGCCCACAGATACGCAGTATTTT.

This clone was picked up one time. V usage is TRBV5-1 and J usage is TRBJ1-3, with TRBD1 matching over 7 bases. With V trimmed by 0 bases and J by 2 bases, 5 bases remained unmatched. The CDR3 length is 16 residues. Per the germline V gene, CDR1 is SGHRS and CDR2 is YFSETQ. Written as DNA, the CDR3 is TGCGCCAGCAGCTTGGCCGACAGGGCAGCTGGAAACACCATATATTTT. Translating gives CASSLADRAAGNTIYF.

The chain links TRBV4-1 to TRBJ2-3; no clear D. Trimming shortened V by 2 bases and J by 1 base, and 4 bases separated the two germline ends. The V gene's germline CDR1 is MGHRA and CDR2 YSYEKL. The CDR3 loop spans 13 amino acids. The CDR3 DNA sequence: TGCGCCAGCAGCCAACAGGGCACAGATACGCAGTATTTT. Translated: CASSQQGTDTQYF.

The CDR3 sequence is CASSPRLAGGQETQYF. In nucleotides, the CDR3 is TGTGCCAGCAGCCCCAGACTAGCGGGAGGCCAAGAGACCCAGTACTTC. The genes are TRBV13 and TRBJ2-5, with TRBD2 matching 13 bases. The CDR3 runs to 16 residues. Germline CDR1 and CDR2: PRHDT and FYEKMQ (reference sequence). V shed 5 bases, J shed 1 base, and the junction held 4 bases outside the gene matches.

This clone came up many times. The chain links TRBV15 to TRBJ2-6; weak D call: TRBD1 (5 bases). The germline V gene encodes CDR1 LNHNV and CDR2 YYDKDF (reference sequence). V lost 7 bases, J lost 1 base, and 11 bases lay in between. This CDR3 has 15 residues. The CDR3 sequence: CATKTDPSGANVLTF. CDR3 DNA: TGTGCCACCAAGACAGATCCGTCTGGGGCCAACGTCCTGACTTTC.

The CDR3 sequence: CASSLHGQGAAGNTIYF. CDR3 in DNA: TGCGCCAGCAGCCTCCATGGACAGGGGGCGGCAGGAAACACCATATATTTT. The chain links TRBV5-1 to TRBJ1-3; 11 nucleotides line up with TRBD1. Trimming cost V 4 bases and J 4 bases; bases outside gene matches: 10. Germline V CDR1 and CDR2: SGHRS, YFSETQ. CDR3 length: 17 residues. The full variable domain, completed using reference TRBV5-1 and TRBJ1-3, is KAGVTQTPRYLIKTRGQQVTLSCSPISGHRSVSWYQQTPGQGLQFLFEYFSETQRNKGNFPGRFSGRQFSNSRSEMNVSTLELGDSALYLCASSLHGQGAAGNTIYFGEGSWLTVV.

The chain has TRBV4-1 and TRBJ2-7, with D possibly TRBD1 on 5 matching bases. The CDR3 has 15 amino acids. Germline CDR1 is MGHRA and CDR2 is YSYEKL. Trimming left V 0 bases short and J 3 bases short, with 12 bases between. The CDR3 nucleotides are TGCGCCAGCAGCCAAGATCGATCACAGGTCTACGAGCAGTACTTC. Encoded protein: CASSQDRSQVYEQYF.

J is TRBJ1-4 and V is TRBV11-2, with D uncertain. The germline gives CDR1 SGHAT, CDR2 FQNNGV. The CDR3 extends over 16 amino acids. Deletions cut 5 bases from V and 0 bases from J, with 13 bases between. Written as DNA, the CDR3 is TGTGCCAGCAGCCGGGCCGGAGGGACAACTAATGAAAAACTGTTTTTT. This encodes CASSRAGGTTNEKLFF.

The chain carries TRBV19 and TRBJ1-2; 7 bases fit TRBD1. Looked up from germline, CDR1 is LNHDA and CDR2 is SQIVND (reference sequence). Germline trimming cut 5 bases from V and 8 bases from J; bases unmatched to any gene: 14. This CDR3 has 15 residues. The chain's CDR3 is CASSPHPRQGTGYTF. In DNA form, the CDR3 reads TGTGCCAGTAGTCCCCACCCTCGACAGGGAACGGGCTACACCTTC.

The chain recombines TRBV5-1 with TRBJ1-1; perhaps TRBD1 as D (6 bases). Trimming pared 4 bases from V and 1 base from J, leaving 8 bases between. The CDR3 extends over 13 amino acids. In germline, CDR1 is SGHRS, CDR2 YFSETQ. CDR3 nucleotide sequence: TGCGCCAGCAGCGTGGGACAGAACACTGAAGCTTTCTTT. Encoded protein: CASSVGQNTEAFF.